This TCR beta chain was recorded in a study of response to subunit inactivated influenza vaccine. Overall study findings and caveats: That few new T cells are recruited by each seasonal influenza vaccination was the authors' suggestion.

V shed 5 bases and J shed 4 bases, with 8 bases lying between them. CDR1 SGHTA and CDR2 FQGNSA come from the germline V gene. The CDR3 covers 12 residues. This clonotype was observed a few times. Its specificity is not known. One entry per CDR3 protein, called by TCRdb with MiXCR from the RT-PCR reads. In the table there are more than 700,000 distinct CDR3 sequences, approximately 22% of which are singletons. The clonotype originates from a man aged 50-60 years who received an inactivated influenza vaccine. Here the sequenced sample was PBMCs from blood, taken around 5 days after vaccination. The chain links TRBV7-2 to TRBJ2-5; D is tentatively TRBD1 or TRBD2 (5 bases each). The CDR3 reads CASSDSGETQYF. The CDR3 nucleotides are TGTGCCAGCAGCGACAGCGGAGAGACCCAGTACTTC.